This note documents a single TCR beta chain sequence. Using immunoSEQ multiplex PCR, the repertoire was profiled, and TCRdb retains in-frame clones only, with some absent. Among 220,000 or so clones listed, roughly 89% were seen once. This sample was included in a study of blood T cell repertoires in COVID-19. Study overall: Sites in the United States, Italy and Spain provided acute and convalescent COVID-19 samples. In each case, the material was cDNA or gDNA derived from T cells, B-cell-depleted T cells, or PBMCs.

This CDR3 has 14 amino acids. The germline V gene has CDR1 SGHNT and CDR2 YENEEA. J was trimmed by 5 bases and V by 5 bases; bases with no gene match: 8. The origin of this receptor is a man between 60 and 75 years old who had recovered from COVID-19. This chain uses TRBV11-3 with TRBJ2-7; 8 bases fit TRBD1. The sample consisted of peripheral blood. CDR3 DNA: TGTGCCAGCAGCCCAAGGGACAGGACACACGAGCAGTACTTC. It codes for CASSPRDRTHEQYF. Full variable domain (missing parts from reference TRBV11-3 and TRBJ2-7): EAGVVQSPRYKIIEKKQPVAFWCNPISGHNTLYWYLQNLGQGPELLIRYENEEAVDDSQLPKDRFSAERLKGVDSTLKIQPAELGDSAVYLCASSPRDRTHEQYFGPGTRLTVT.